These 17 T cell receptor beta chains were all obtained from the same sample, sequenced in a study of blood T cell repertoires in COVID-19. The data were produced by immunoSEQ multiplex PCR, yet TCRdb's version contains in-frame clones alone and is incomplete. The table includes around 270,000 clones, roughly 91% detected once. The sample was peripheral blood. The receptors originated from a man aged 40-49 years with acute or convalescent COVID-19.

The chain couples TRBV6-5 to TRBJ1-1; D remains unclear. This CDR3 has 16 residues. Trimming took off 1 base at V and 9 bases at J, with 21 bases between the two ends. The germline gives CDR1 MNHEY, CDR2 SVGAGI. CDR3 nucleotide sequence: TGTGCCAGCAGTTACTACGGACTAGCCGAGGCCCTACAAGCTTTCTTT. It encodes CASSYYGLAEALQAFF.

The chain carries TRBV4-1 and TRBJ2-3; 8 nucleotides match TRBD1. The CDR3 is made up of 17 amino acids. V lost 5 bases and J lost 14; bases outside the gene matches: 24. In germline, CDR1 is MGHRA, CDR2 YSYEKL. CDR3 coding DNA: TGCGCCAGCAGCTATCGACAGGGGAATAACCCCTATACCCTCATGTATTTT. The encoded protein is CASSYRQGNNPYTLMYF.

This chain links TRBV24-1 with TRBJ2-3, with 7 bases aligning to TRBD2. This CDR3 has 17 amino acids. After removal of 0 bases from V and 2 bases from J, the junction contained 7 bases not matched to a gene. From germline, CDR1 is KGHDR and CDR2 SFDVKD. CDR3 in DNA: TGTGCCACCAGTGATTTGCATGGCGGGGGATTCACAGATACGCAGTATTTT. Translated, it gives CATSDLHGGGFTDTQYF.

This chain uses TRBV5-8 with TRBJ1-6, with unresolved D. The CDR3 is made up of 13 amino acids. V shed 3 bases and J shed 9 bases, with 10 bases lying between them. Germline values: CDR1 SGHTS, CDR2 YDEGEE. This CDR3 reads CASSSNRGSPLHF. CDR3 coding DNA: TGTGCCAGCAGCTCCAACCGGGGTTCACCCCTCCACTTT.

DNA for the CDR3: TGTGCCAGCAGTACAGCCGACAGGGTTCTTGGCACAGATACGCAGTATTTT. It codes for CASSTADRVLGTDTQYF. The chain links TRBV27 to TRBJ2-3; 7 positions match TRBD1. This CDR3 has 17 amino acids. Germline V gene sequence: CDR1 MNHEY, CDR2 SMNVEV (reference sequence). Trimming took 5 bases from V and 1 from J; bases not matched to a gene: 12.

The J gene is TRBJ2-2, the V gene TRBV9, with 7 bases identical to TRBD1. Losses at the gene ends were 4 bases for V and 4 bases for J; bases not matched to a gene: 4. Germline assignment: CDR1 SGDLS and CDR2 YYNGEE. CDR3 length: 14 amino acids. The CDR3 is CASSSRTGTGELFF. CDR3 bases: TGTGCCAGCAGCTCCCGGACAGGCACCGGGGAGCTGTTTTTT.

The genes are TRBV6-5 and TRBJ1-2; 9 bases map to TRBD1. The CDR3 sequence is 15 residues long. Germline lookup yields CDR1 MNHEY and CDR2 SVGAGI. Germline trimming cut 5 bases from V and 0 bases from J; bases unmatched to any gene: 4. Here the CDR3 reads CASSLRQGANYGYTF. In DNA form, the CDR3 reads TGTGCCAGCAGTCTTCGACAGGGGGCTAACTATGGCTACACCTTC.

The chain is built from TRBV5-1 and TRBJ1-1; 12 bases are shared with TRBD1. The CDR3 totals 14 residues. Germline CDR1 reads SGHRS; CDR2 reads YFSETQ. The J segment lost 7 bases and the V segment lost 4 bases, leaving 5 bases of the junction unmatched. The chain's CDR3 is CASSLGQGANEAFF. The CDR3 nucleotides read TGCGCCAGCAGCCTGGGACAGGGGGCTAATGAAGCTTTCTTT.

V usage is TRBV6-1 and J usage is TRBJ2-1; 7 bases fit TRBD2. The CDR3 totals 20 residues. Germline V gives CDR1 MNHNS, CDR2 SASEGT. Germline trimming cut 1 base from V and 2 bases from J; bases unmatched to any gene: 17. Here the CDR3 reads CASSEDWAGSGGNPYNEQFF. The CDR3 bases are TGTGCCAGCAGTGAAGATTGGGCTGGGTCGGGGGGTAACCCCTACAATGAGCAGTTCTTC.

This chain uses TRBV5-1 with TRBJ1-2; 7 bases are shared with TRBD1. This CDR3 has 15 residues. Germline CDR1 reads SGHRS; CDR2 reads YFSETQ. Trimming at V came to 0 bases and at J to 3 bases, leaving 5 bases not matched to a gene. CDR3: CASSLGLQGYYGYTF. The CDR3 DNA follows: TGCGCCAGCAGCTTGGGTTTACAGGGGTACTATGGCTACACCTTC.

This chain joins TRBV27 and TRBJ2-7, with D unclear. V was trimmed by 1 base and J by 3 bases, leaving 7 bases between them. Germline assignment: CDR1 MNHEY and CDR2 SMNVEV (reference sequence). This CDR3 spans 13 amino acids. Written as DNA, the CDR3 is TGTGCCAGCAGTTTATTGAACAGCTACGAGCAGTACTTC. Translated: CASSLLNSYEQYF.

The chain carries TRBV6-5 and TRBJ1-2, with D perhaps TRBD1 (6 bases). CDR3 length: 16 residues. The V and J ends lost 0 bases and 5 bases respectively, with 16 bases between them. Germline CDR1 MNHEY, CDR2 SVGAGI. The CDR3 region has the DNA TGTGCCAGCAGTTACTCCTCGACCGGGACACCATATGGCTACACCTTC. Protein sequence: CASSYSSTGTPYGYTF.

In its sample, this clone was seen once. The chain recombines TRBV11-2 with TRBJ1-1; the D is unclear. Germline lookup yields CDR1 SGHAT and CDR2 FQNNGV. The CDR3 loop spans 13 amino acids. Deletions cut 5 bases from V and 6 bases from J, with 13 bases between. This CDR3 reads CASSPSAAAEAFF. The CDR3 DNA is TGTGCCAGCAGCCCCTCTGCCGCAGCTGAAGCTTTCTTT.

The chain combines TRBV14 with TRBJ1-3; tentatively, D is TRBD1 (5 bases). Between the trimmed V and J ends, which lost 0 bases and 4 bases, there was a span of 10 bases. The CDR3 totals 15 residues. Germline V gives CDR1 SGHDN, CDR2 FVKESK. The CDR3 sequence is CASSQDRALGNTIYF. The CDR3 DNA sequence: TGTGCCAGCAGCCAAGACAGGGCATTGGGAAACACCATATATTTT.

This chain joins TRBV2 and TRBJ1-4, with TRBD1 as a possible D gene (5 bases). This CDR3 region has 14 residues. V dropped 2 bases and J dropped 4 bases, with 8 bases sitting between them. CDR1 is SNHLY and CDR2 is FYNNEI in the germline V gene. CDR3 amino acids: CASSESGYNEKLFF. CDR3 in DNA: TGTGCCAGCAGTGAATCAGGGTATAATGAAAAACTGTTTTTT.

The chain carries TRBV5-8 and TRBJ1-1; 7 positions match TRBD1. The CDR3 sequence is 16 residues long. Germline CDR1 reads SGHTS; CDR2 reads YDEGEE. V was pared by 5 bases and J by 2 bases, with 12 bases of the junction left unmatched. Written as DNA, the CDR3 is TGTGCCAGCAGTTCCACACCGGGACAGAGAAACACTGAAGCTTTCTTT. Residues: CASSSTPGQRNTEAFF.

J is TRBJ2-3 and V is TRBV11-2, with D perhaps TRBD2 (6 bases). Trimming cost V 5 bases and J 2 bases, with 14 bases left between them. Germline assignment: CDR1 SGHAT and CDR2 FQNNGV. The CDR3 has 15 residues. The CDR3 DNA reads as TGTGCCAGCAGCCTGGGGGGAGCGGTCACAGATACGCAGTATTTT. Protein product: CASSLGGAVTDTQYF.